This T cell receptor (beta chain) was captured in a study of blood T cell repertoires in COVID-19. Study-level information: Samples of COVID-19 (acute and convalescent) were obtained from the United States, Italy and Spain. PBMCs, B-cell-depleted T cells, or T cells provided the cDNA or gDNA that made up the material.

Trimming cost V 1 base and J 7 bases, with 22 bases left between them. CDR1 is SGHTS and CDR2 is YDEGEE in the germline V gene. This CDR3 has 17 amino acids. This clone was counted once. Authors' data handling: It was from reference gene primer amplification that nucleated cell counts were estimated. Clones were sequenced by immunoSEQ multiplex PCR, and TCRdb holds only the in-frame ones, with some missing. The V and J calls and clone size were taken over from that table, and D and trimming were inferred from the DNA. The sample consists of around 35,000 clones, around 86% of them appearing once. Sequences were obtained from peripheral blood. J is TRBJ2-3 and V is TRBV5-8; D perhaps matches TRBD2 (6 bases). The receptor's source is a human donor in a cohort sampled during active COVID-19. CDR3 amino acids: CASSLRRGTAALNTQYF. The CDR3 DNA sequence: TGTGCCAGCAGCTTGCGCCGGGGGACCGCGGCATTGAATACGCAGTATTTT. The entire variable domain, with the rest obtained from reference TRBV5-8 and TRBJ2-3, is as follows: EAGVTQSPTHLIKTRGQQATLRCSPISGHTSVYWYQQALGLGLQFLLWYDEGEERNRGNFPPRFSGRQFPNYSSELNVNALELEDSALYLCASSLRRGTAALNTQYFGPGTRLTVL.